The 13 T cell receptor beta chains presented below share a single source sample, sequenced in a study of cytomegalovirus exposure and HLA in healthy donors (dated by TCRdb to 2017 to 2019). Library generation was performed with the immunoSEQ multiplex PCR assay. Imported from immuneACCESS, the table was reduced by TCRdb to in-frame sequences with V and J called. These copies leave out some clones; in studies compared against another copy, an unresolved V gene accounts for under half, and the cause of the remainder is not known. The sample table contains about 64,000 clones; only one count was recorded for around 88% of them. The ten largest clones capture approximately 1.5% of the sample. The specimen was PBMCs. The origin of the receptors is a woman younger than 30 in good health and CMV-seronegative.

The chain has TRBV27 and TRBJ2-7, with 7 bases aligning to TRBD1. V was clipped by 4 bases and J by 0 bases; unmatched bases: 3. Germline V lookup: CDR1 MNHEY, CDR2 SMNVEV (reference sequence). The CDR3 has 14 amino acids. The CDR3: CASSSQGVSYEQYF. CDR3 nucleotide sequence: TGTGCCAGCAGTTCTCAGGGGGTCTCCTACGAGCAGTACTTC.

This clone was seen once. The chain is built from TRBV7-9 and TRBJ1-1; D uncertain. Trimming removed 5 bases from V and 1 base from J, with 5 bases in between. CDR1 SEHNR and CDR2 FQNEAQ come from the germline V gene (reference sequence). The CDR3 is 12 amino acids. Here the CDR3 DNA reads TGTGCCAGCAGCCGGGGGAACACTGAAGCTTTCTTT. This gives the protein CASSRGNTEAFF.

The genes are TRBV7-2 and TRBJ1-2, with D unclear. Trimming pared 1 base from V and 8 bases from J, leaving 14 bases between. The CDR3 is made up of 14 amino acids. Germline values: CDR1 SGHTA, CDR2 FQGNSA. CDR3 region: CASSLDRSGEGYTF. CDR3 bases: TGTGCCAGCAGCTTAGACCGTAGTGGGGAGGGCTACACCTTC.

The chain links TRBV28 to TRBJ2-7; D is possibly TRBD2 (6 bases). Per germline, CDR1 MDHEN and CDR2 SYDVKM. V gave up 5 bases and J gave up 7 bases, with 15 bases separating them. The CDR3 extends over 13 amino acids. CDR3: CASSVTSSLEQYF. For the CDR3, the DNA is TGTGCCAGCAGTGTAACTAGCAGTCTTGAGCAGTACTTC.

The rearrangement links TRBV19 to TRBJ2-1, with TRBD1 matching 8 bases. This CDR3 has 14 residues. Germline V CDR1 and CDR2: LNHDA, SQIVND (reference sequence). The V and J ends lost 2 bases and 8 bases, in that order; junction bases with no gene match: 5. DNA of the CDR3: TGTGCCAGTAGTATACCGGGACAGGCCCATGAGCAGTTCTTC. Its protein is CASSIPGQAHEQFF.

The rearrangement uses TRBV5-3 and TRBJ1-1; 7 bases align to TRBD1. TRBV5-3 is known as an ORF, though its function is uncertain. This CDR3 has 14 amino acids. With 5 bases clipped from V and 6 bases from J, the junction kept 10 bases outside the gene matches. CDR3 nucleotide sequence: TGTGCCAGAAGGACCTTCCGACAGGGCCCTGAAGCTTTCTTT. This encodes CARRTFRQGPEAFF.

This chain's CDR3 is CAGLAGDGDTQYF. DNA for the CDR3: TGTGCCGGACTAGCGGGAGATGGAGATACGCAGTATTTT. This chain connects TRBV27 to TRBJ2-3; 13 positions agree with TRBD2. V lost 11 bases, J lost 5 bases, and 4 bases stayed unmatched. This CDR3 has 13 amino acids. Germline loops: CDR1 MNHEY, CDR2 SMNVEV (reference sequence).

This chain links TRBV6-4 with TRBJ1-2; D ambiguous. V was pared by 4 bases and J by 4 bases, with 10 bases between. The germline V gene has CDR1 MRHNA and CDR2 SNTAGT. The CDR3 covers 13 residues. The CDR3 DNA follows: TGTGCCAGCAGTGGAGGGATCCCCTATGGCTACACCTTC. This encodes CASSGGIPYGYTF.

J is TRBJ1-2 and V is TRBV25-1; 9 bases align to TRBD1. In germline, CDR1 is MGHDK, CDR2 SYGVNS. The length of the CDR3 is 16 residues. The junction had 11 bases not matched to a gene; V was cut back by 5 bases and J by 4 bases. CDR3 coding DNA: TGTGCCAGCAGTAACCGGGACAGGGACATTTCCTATGGCTACACCTTC. Translating it yields CASSNRDRDISYGYTF.

This chain links TRBV5-4 with TRBJ2-1; 11 bases are shared with TRBD2. V was clipped by 3 bases and J by 4 bases; unmatched bases: 3. The CDR3 contains 15 residues. Germline-derived CDR1 and CDR2 are SGHNT and YYREEE (reference sequence). For the CDR3, the DNA is TGTGCCAGCAGCTCGACTAGCGGGAATTACAATGAGCAGTTCTTC. Its translation: CASSSTSGNYNEQFF.

This clone was seen once. The chain couples TRBV18 to TRBJ2-7, with 9 bases identical to TRBD1. The trim removed 1 base at V and 5 bases at J, leaving 9 bases unmatched. Per germline, CDR1 KGHSH and CDR2 LQKENI. The CDR3 covers 16 residues. This CDR3 is CASSPLPGQGFHEQYF. In DNA form, the CDR3 reads TGTGCCAGCTCACCACTGCCGGGACAGGGTTTCCACGAGCAGTACTTC.

The chain uses TRBV19 and TRBJ2-1; TRBD2 is a possible D gene (6 bases). The V gene lost 5 bases and the J gene lost 4 bases, with 24 bases spanning the gap. The CDR3 spans 18 residues. CDR1 and CDR2 from the germline V gene are LNHDA and SQIVND (reference sequence). The CDR3 coding sequence is TGTGCCAGTAGTCCAGGGTGGACGAGAGGGGAGGTATACAATGAGCAGTTCTTC. It specifies CASSPGWTRGEVYNEQFF.

This clone was observed a few times. The rearrangement joins TRBV2 to TRBJ1-1; a weak D match, TRBD1 (5 bases). Trimming stripped 4 bases from V and 0 bases from J, with 9 bases between. Germline V CDR1 and CDR2: SNHLY, FYNNEI. This CDR3 has 14 residues. CDR3 DNA: TGTGCCAGCAGTGTGGGGGGAATGAACACTGAAGCTTTCTTT. Translation gives CASSVGGMNTEAFF.